The next 21 T cell receptor beta chains were all read from a single sample in a study of blood T cell repertoires in COVID-19. Clones were read by immunoSEQ multiplex PCR, and TCRdb kept only the in-frame ones, dropping some. The sample contains under 150,000 clones, roughly 85% of which appear only once. The sample taken for sequencing was peripheral blood. The receptors originated from a human donor in a cohort sampled during active COVID-19.

The chain combines TRBV29-1 with TRBJ2-1; no reliable D call. Germline-derived CDR1 and CDR2 are SQVTM and ANQGSEA. The CDR3 runs to 14 residues. Trimming took off 7 bases at V and 0 bases at J, with 13 bases between the two ends. This CDR3 is CSAGASGSYNEQFF. CDR3 DNA sequence: TGCAGCGCCGGAGCGTCCGGCTCCTACAATGAGCAGTTCTTC.

This chain connects TRBV3-1 (or the pseudogene TRBV3-2) to TRBJ2-3; TRBD2 aligns across 8 bases. CDR1 LGHDT and CDR2 YNNKEL come from the germline V gene (reference sequence). Trimming took 2 bases from V and 2 from J; bases not matched to a gene: 3. The CDR3 loop spans 15 amino acids. The CDR3 protein is CASSQTGGTTDTQYF. CDR3 coding DNA: TGTGCCAGCAGCCAAACGGGGGGGACCACAGATACGCAGTATTTT.

This clone came up a few times. The rearrangement joins TRBV11-2 to TRBJ2-7, with 7 bases that match TRBD1. The CDR3 is 16 amino acids. J gave up 1 base and V 5 bases, and 11 bases lay outside the gene matches. Per germline, CDR1 SGHAT and CDR2 FQNNGV. Here the CDR3 reads CASSPHPGQSSYEQYF. The CDR3 bases are TGTGCCAGCAGCCCTCATCCGGGACAGAGTTCCTACGAGCAGTACTTC. Based on the CDR3 plus reference TRBV11-2 and TRBJ2-7, the full variable domain is EAGVAQSPRYKIIEKRQSVAFWCNPISGHATLYWYQQILGQGPKLLIQFQNNGVVDDSQLPKDRFSAERLKGVDSTLKIQPAKLEDSAVYLCASSPHPGQSSYEQYFGPGTRLTVT.

The V call is TRBV6-2 or TRBV6-3, the J call TRBJ1-2; 9 nucleotides line up with TRBD1. Trimming took 5 bases from V and 9 from J; bases not matched to a gene: 13. CDR3 length equals 15 residues. Germline V gene sequence: CDR1 MNHEY, CDR2 SVGEGT. The CDR3 region has the DNA TGTGCCAGCAGTGGGGCCGATGGGACAGGGAAGCGCTACACCTTC. Its protein is CASSGADGTGKRYTF.

The V gene is TRBV15, the J gene TRBJ1-5; 7 bases map to TRBD1. Germline CDR1 reads LNHNV; CDR2 reads YYDKDF (reference sequence). The CDR3 runs 14 residues. The V segment lost 5 bases and the J segment 3 bases; nucleotides outside the gene matches: 4. The CDR3, as DNA: TGTGCCACCAGCCTAGACAGGGTCAATCAGCCCCAGCATTTT. Its translation is CATSLDRVNQPQHF.

The genes are TRBV7-7 and TRBJ2-2; D gene uncertain. V was pared by 2 bases and J by 6 bases, with 10 bases between. This CDR3 has 14 amino acids. Germline V gene lookup returns CDR1 SSHAT and CDR2 FNYEAQ (reference sequence). The CDR3 spells CASSLSPSAGELFF. In DNA, the CDR3 is TGTGCCAGCAGCTTAAGTCCCTCGGCCGGGGAGCTGTTTTTT.

This chain joins TRBV6-5 and TRBJ2-1, with 9 bases identical to TRBD2. Germline assignment: CDR1 MNHEY and CDR2 SVGAGI. This CDR3 comprises 13 residues. The J segment lost 7 bases and the V segment lost 8 bases, leaving 6 bases of the junction unmatched. In DNA form, the CDR3 reads TGTGCCAGCGGGACTAGCATATTTAATGAGCAGTTCTTC. It yields the protein CASGTSIFNEQFF.

This sequence joins TRBV6-2 or TRBV6-3 and TRBJ1-5, with D tentatively TRBD1 (5 bases). The CDR3 extends over 15 amino acids. The V and J ends lost 4 bases and 7 bases respectively, with 17 bases between them. From germline, CDR1 is MNHEY and CDR2 SVGEGT. The CDR3 spells CASSSTSGNAQPQHF. The CDR3 DNA sequence: TGTGCCAGCAGTTCGACTTCAGGGAATGCCCAGCCCCAGCATTTT.

This clone appeared once. The chain is built from TRBV7-3 and TRBJ2-3; 8 nucleotides match TRBD2. Per the germline V gene, CDR1 is SGHTA and CDR2 is FQGTGA. This CDR3 comprises 15 residues. V lost 5 bases and J lost 5; bases outside the gene matches: 9. The CDR3 DNA is TGTGCCAGCAGCCGCGCCGGGGGGGTGGTAGATACGCAGTATTTT. Protein sequence: CASSRAGGVVDTQYF.

The rearrangement links TRBV10-3 to TRBJ1-4; 7 positions match TRBD1. J lost 0 bases, V lost 10 bases, and 5 bases had no gene match. This CDR3 region has 14 residues. Germline CDR1 and CDR2: ENHRY and SYGVKD. Written as DNA, the CDR3 is TGTGCCACGGGGACAGCTGCAACTAATGAAAAACTGTTTTTT. This sequence encodes CATGTAATNEKLFF.

This clone was found once. V usage is TRBV28 and J usage is TRBJ2-5; D perhaps matches TRBD2 (5 bases). Germline lookup yields CDR1 MDHEN and CDR2 SYDVKM. The CDR3 consists of 13 residues. The ends were cut back, 6 bases at V and 5 bases at J, with 13 bases in the middle. The CDR3 reads CASSQLVGETQYF. CDR3 nucleotides: TGTGCCAGCAGCCAACTAGTAGGGGAGACCCAGTACTTC.

This clone has only a few counts. This chain joins TRBV6-5 and TRBJ1-3; a possible D gene is TRBD1 (6 bases). The CDR3 runs 15 residues. V lost 2 bases and J 2 bases, leaving 10 bases between the germline ends. The germline V gene has CDR1 MNHEY and CDR2 SVGAGI. Here the CDR3 reads CASSYRDTAGNTIYF. Here the CDR3 DNA reads TGTGCCAGCAGTTACAGGGACACAGCTGGAAACACCATATATTTT.

This rearrangement joins TRBV6-5 to TRBJ1-2, with a possible D match to TRBD1 (6 bases). Per the germline V gene, CDR1 is MNHEY and CDR2 is SVGAGI. The length of the CDR3 is 13 residues. V lost 7 bases and J lost 4, with 13 bases in between. CDR3: CASTRTVGYGYTF. CDR3 bases: TGTGCCAGCACTAGGACAGTCGGCTATGGCTACACCTTC.

The genes are TRBV19 and TRBJ2-2; weak D call: TRBD2 (5 bases). The germline CDR1 and CDR2 sequences are LNHDA and SQIVND (reference sequence). The CDR3 is 17 residues long. Trimming took off 0 bases at V and 1 base at J, with 12 bases between the two ends. CDR3 amino acids: CASSIDRGSGNTGELFF. CDR3 DNA: TGTGCCAGTAGTATAGATCGAGGGTCGGGGAACACCGGGGAGCTGTTTTTT. Full variable domain (rest looked up from reference TRBV19 and TRBJ2-2): DGGITQSPKYLFRKEGQNVTLSCEQNLNHDAMYWYRQDPGQGLRLIYYSQIVNDFQKGDIAEGYSVSREKKESFPLTVTSAQKNPTAFYLCASSIDRGSGNTGELFFGEGSRLTVL.

The chain recombines TRBV11-2 with TRBJ2-7; D gene ambiguous. The CDR3 consists of 13 residues. V was trimmed by 2 bases and J by 2 bases, leaving 7 bases between them. The V gene's germline CDR1 is SGHAT and CDR2 FQNNGV. The CDR3, as DNA: TGTGCCAGCAGCTTAACAGCCCCCTACGAGCAGTACTTC. Protein sequence: CASSLTAPYEQYF.

J is TRBJ1-4 and V is TRBV7-9; 7 positions agree with TRBD1. In germline, CDR1 is SEHNR, CDR2 FQNEAQ (reference sequence). This CDR3 has 15 residues. The V segment lost 5 bases and the J segment 3 bases; nucleotides outside the gene matches: 6. CDR3: CASSIGTAPNEKLFF. The CDR3 bases are TGTGCCAGCAGCATCGGGACAGCTCCTAATGAAAAACTGTTTTTT.

The chain combines TRBV5-4 with TRBJ1-1; D unresolved. The germline V and J ends were trimmed by 9 bases and 1 base, with 7 bases remaining between them. The CDR3 is 11 amino acids. Germline V gene data show CDR1 as SGHNT and CDR2 as YYREEE (reference sequence). The CDR3 spells CAITKNTEAFF. The CDR3 region has the DNA TGTGCCATAACAAAGAACACTGAAGCTTTCTTT.

CDR3: CASTQDREVQPQHF. The CDR3 bases are TGTGCCAGTACCCAGGACAGGGAAGTGCAGCCCCAGCATTTT. This sequence joins TRBV19 and TRBJ1-5; 8 bases agree with TRBD1. V trimming: 7 bases; J trimming: 7 bases; junction bases outside the gene matches: 9. Germline V gives CDR1 LNHDA, CDR2 SQIVND (reference sequence). The CDR3 sequence is 14 residues long.

The rearrangement joins TRBV29-1 to TRBJ2-1; D is ambiguous. The CDR3 loop spans 13 amino acids. Germline CDR1 and CDR2: SQVTM and ANQGSEA. Trimming removed 4 bases from V and 5 bases from J, with 12 bases in between. DNA of the CDR3: TGCAGCGTTGGGTGGAGCCCGAACAATGAGCAGTTCTTC. It specifies CSVGWSPNNEQFF.

CDR3 nucleotides: TGTGCCAGCAGCTTAGGCGATGATACGCAGTATTTT. Amino acids: CASSLGDDTQYF. The chain uses TRBV7-8 and TRBJ2-3; D uncertain. The ends were cut back, 1 base at V and 6 bases at J, with 5 bases in the middle. This CDR3 region has 12 residues. Per the germline V gene, CDR1 is SGHVS and CDR2 is FQNEAQ.

The chain joins TRBV6-5 to TRBJ2-1; 9 nucleotides agree with TRBD2. Looked up from germline, CDR1 is MNHEY and CDR2 is SVGAGI. CDR3 length: 15 residues. Germline trimming cut 3 bases from V and 6 bases from J; bases unmatched to any gene: 6. The CDR3 bases are TGTGCCAGCAGTTATGCGGGGGGGCTTTTCAATGAGCAGTTCTTC. Translating gives CASSYAGGLFNEQFF.